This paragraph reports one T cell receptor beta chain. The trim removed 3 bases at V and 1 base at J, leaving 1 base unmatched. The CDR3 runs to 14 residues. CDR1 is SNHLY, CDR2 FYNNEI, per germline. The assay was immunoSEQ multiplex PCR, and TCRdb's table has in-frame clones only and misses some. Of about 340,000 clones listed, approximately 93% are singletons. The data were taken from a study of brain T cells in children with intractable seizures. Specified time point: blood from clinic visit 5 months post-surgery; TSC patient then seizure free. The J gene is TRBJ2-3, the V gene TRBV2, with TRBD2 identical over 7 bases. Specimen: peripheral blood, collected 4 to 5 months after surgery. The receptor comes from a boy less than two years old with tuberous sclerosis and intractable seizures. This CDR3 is CASSEGGGTDTQYF. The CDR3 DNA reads TGTGCCAGCAGTGAGGGGGGGGGCACAGATACGCAGTATTTT.